This T cell receptor beta chain was sequenced during a study of cytomegalovirus exposure and HLA in healthy donors. Profiling relied on immunoSEQ multiplex PCR, and the TCRdb table lists in-frame clones only, not all of them. The table shows some 64,000 clones, with about 97% occurring only once. The validation cohort, a group of some 120 subjects, included the donors and was separate from the approximately 680-subject first cohort. On this clone: Its antigen is as yet unknown.

Overall study results and limits: Subsequent analysis revealed that first-cohort TCR clusters tended to co-occur in the 100 to 150 validation repertoires. Across donors, most TCRs were seen rarely, yet some public ones were widespread.

This clonotype was sampled from a woman between 18 and 29 years old in good health and CMV-seropositive. Source material: PBMCs.

This CDR3 is CASSKIPRTGTNEKLFF. CDR3 bases: TGTGCCAGTAGTAAAATTCCCCGGACAGGAACTAATGAAAAACTGTTTTTT. The chain links TRBV19 to TRBJ1-4; 7 nucleotides align to TRBD1. CDR1 and CDR2 from the germline V gene are LNHDA and SQIVND (reference sequence). The trim removed 4 bases at V and 1 base at J, leaving 9 bases unmatched. There are 17 residues in the CDR3.